This TCR beta chain was identified in a study of memory CD4+ T cells and cytomegalovirus serostatus. Study results and caveats: Median bootstrapped AUC for CMV status was just over 0.94 originally, roughly 0.92 US-trained. About 40% of the roughly 150 known CMV-associated TCRbeta sequences appeared in CD4+ memory.

By share, this clone ranks as medium-sized. Its antigen is as yet unknown. Trimming pared 0 bases from V and 4 bases from J, leaving 3 bases between. The CDR3 totals 12 residues. Germline values: CDR1 WSHSY, CDR2 SAAADI. Some clones are missing from TCRdb's copy, which holds only in-frame ones; the method was immunoSEQ multiplex PCR. The sample records about 25,000 clones, about 80% being singletons. Single viable CD3+CD4+CD8-CD45RO+ cells were sorted as the memory CD4+ T cells. The sequence derives from an adult in good health and CMV-seronegative. The chain is built from TRBV10-2 and TRBJ1-1; D remains ambiguous. The sequenced sample was memory CD4+ T cells from blood. CDR3 bases: TGCGCCAGCAGTGAGTCGAGCACTGAAGCTTTCTTT. Its translation is CASSESSTEAFF.